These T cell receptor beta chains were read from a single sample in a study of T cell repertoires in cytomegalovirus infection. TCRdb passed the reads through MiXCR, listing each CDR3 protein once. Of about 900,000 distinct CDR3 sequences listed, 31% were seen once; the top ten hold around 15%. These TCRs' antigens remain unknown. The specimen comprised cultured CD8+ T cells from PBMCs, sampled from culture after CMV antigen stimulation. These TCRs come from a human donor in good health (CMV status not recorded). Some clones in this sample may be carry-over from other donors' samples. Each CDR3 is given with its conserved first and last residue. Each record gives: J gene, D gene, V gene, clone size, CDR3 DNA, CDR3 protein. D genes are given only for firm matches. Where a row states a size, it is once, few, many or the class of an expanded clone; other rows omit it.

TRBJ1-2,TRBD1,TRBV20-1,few,TGCAGTGCCAGAAACCGGGACAGCTATCCCTATGGCTACACCTTC,CSARNRDSYPYGYTF
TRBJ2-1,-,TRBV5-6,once,TGTGCCAGCAGGGTCTGGCTGGAGGAGCAGTTCTTC,CASRVWLEEQFF
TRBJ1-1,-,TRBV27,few,TGTGCCAGCAGTGACGGGACAACGAACACTGAAGCTTTCTTT,CASSDGTTNTEAFF
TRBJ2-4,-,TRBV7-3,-,TGTGCCAGCAGCTTAACGGGAATAGCTTTCCAAAACATTCAGTACTTC,CASSLTGIAFQNIQYF
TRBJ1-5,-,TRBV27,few,TGTGCCAGCAGTCCCTCAAGGGAGGTAGACAATCAGCCCCAGCATTTT,CASSPSREVDNQPQHF
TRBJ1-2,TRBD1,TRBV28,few,TGTGCCAGCCGGTGGTACAGGGGGCTTTATTATGGCTACACCTTC,CASRWYRGLYYGYTF
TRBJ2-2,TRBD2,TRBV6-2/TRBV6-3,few,TGTGCCAGCAGTTACCCTAGCGGGATCACCGGGGAGCTGTTTTTT,CASSYPSGITGELFF
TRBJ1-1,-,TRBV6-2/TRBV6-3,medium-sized,TGTGCCAGCAGTTACCCTCTTAGGGACGTCACTGAAGCTTTCTTT,CASSYPLRDVTEAFF
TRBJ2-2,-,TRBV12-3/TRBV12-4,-,TGTGCCAACAGTCCCCCTGGGTGGGCGGCCGGGGAGCTGTTTTTT,CANSPPGWAAGELFF
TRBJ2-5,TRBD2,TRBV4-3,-,TGCGCCAGCAGCGGGGGGCTAGCGGGTAACCAAGAGACCCAGTACTTC,CASSGGLAGNQETQYF
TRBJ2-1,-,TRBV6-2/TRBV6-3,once,TGTGCCAGCAGCCGCGGAGATTCGGCAGTCTACAATGAGCAGTTCTTC,CASSRGDSAVYNEQFF
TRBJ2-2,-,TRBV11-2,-,TGTGCCAGCAACCTTTATGAGGGTGGCACCGGGGAGCTGTTTTTT,CASNLYEGGTGELFF
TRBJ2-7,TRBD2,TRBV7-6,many,TGTGCCAGCAGCTTAACGGGGGGGGACTACGAGCAGTACTTC,CASSLTGGDYEQYF
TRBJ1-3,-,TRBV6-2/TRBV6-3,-,TGTGCCAGCGCAGTTTCCGGAAACACCATATATTTT,CASAVSGNTIYF
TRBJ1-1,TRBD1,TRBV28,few,TGTGCCAGCAGGTATCAGGGGGACCTCACTGAAGCTTTCTTT,CASRYQGDLTEAFF
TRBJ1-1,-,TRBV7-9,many,TGTGCCAGCAGCTTGGGTTTGGTACTGAACACTGAAGCTTTCTTT,CASSLGLVLNTEAFF
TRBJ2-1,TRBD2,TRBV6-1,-,TGTGCCAGCCGGCGGGGGGGGGGGGGCTACAATGAGCAGTTCTTC,CASRRGGGGYNEQFF
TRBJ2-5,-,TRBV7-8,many,TGTGCCAGCAGACCGGGGAGTACAAGAGAGACCCAGTACTTC,CASRPGSTRETQYF
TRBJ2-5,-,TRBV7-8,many,TGTGCCAGCAGCGCCCCGGGACACAATCGCGAGACCCAGTACTTC,CASSAPGHNRETQYF
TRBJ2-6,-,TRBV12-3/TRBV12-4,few,TGTGCCAGCAGTCCCAGGGTAAGTGGGGCCAACGTCCTGACTTTC,CASSPRVSGANVLTF
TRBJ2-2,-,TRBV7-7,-,TGTGCTAGCAGCCCCGGAAGGAGCTCCGGGGGGCTGTTTTTT,CASSPGRSSGGLFF
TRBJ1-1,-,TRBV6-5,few,TGTGCCAGCAGTTACCGTGGCCCGCTTGAAGCTTTCTTT,CASSYRGPLEAFF
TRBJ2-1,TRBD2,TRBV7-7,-,TGTGCTAGCAGCTGGGGACTAGCCGAACCCTCCTACAATGAGCAGTTCTTC,CASSWGLAEPSYNEQFF
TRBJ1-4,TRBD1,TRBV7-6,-,TGTGCCAGCAGCTACCGACAGGGGTCCCCAACTAATGAAAAACTGTTTTTT,CASSYRQGSPTNEKLFF
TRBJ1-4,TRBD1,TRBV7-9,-,TGTGCCAGCAGCGGCGGGGGGGGACAGCGGATTTATGAAAAACTGTTTTTT,CASSGGGGQRIYEKLFF
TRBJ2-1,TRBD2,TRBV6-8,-,TGTGCCAGCAGACGGTCGACCGGGACTAGTCCCAATGAGCAGTTCTTC,CASRRSTGTSPNEQFF
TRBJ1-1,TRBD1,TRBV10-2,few,TGCGCCAGCAGTGGGGGACAGGAAGCTTTCTTT,CASSGGQEAFF
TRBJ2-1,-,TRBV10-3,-,TGTGCCATCTGTGATGGAGGCTCGGCGGGCCTAGACAATGAGCAGTTCTTC,CAICDGGSAGLDNEQFF
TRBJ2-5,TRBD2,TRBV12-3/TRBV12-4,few,TGTGCCAGCAGCCCCCAATGGGTAGCGGGGAAAGAGACCCAGTACTTC,CASSPQWVAGKETQYF
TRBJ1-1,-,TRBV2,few,TGTGCCAGCAAAAAGGGGAACACTGAAGCTTTCTTT,CASKKGNTEAFF
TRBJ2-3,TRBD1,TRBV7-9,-,TGTGCCAGCAGCACTAGGTCCGGGACAGGGGACGGGTATACGCAGTATTTT,CASSTRSGTGDGYTQYF
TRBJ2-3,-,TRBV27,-,TGTGCCAGCGACAACGGAGGGGGGGCTCGGGATACGCAGTATTTT,CASDNGGGARDTQYF
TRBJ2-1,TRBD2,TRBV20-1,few,TGCAGTGCTAGAGATGAGCGGGGGGGCTACAATGAGCAGTTCTTC,CSARDERGGYNEQFF
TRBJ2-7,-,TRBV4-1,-,TGCGCCAGCAGCCAAGATCAAGGGAAGCAGTACTTC,CASSQDQGKQYF
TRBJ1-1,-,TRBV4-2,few,TGTGCCAGCAGCCAGGACGACGGGGAAGCTTTCTTT,CASSQDDGEAFF
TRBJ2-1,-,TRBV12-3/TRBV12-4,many,TGTGCCAGCAGTTACGGACTGACAAATGAGCAGTTCTTC,CASSYGLTNEQFF
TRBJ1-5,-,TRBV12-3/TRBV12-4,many,TGTGCCAGCAGTCCCGGGGGCCACAATCAGCCCCAGCATTTT,CASSPGGHNQPQHF
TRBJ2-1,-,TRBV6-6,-,TGTGCCAGCAGTTACGTTCGGGACCCTAGCCACAATGAGCAGTTCTTC,CASSYVRDPSHNEQFF
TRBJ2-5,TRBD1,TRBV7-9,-,TGTGCCAGCAGCCGTCTAACCGACAGGGGTCAAGAGACCCAGTACTTC,CASSRLTDRGQETQYF
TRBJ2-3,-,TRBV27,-,TGTGCCAGCAGTCTACAAGGGGAAGGGACAGATACGCAGTATTTT,CASSLQGEGTDTQYF
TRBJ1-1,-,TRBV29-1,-,TGCAGCGTTGTAACAGGGACGATATGGACTGAAGCTTTCTTT,CSVVTGTIWTEAFF
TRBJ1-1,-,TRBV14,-,TGTGCCAGCAGCCAATACAGGGACGGGGCTTTCTTT,CASSQYRDGAFF
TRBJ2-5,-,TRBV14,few,TGTGCCAGCAGCCAAGATCACAGGGTCCCCCGGGAGACCCAGTACTTC,CASSQDHRVPRETQYF
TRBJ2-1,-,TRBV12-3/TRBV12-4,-,TGTGCCAGCAGCCCTATAAGGGGTGAGCAGTTCTTC,CASSPIRGEQFF
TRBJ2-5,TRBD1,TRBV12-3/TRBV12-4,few,TGTGCCAGCAGTTTATGGGGACAGGGTACCCAGCAAGAGACCCAGTACTTC,CASSLWGQGTQQETQYF
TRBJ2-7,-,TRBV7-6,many,TGTGCCAGCAGCTTAGAATCCCAGGTAGTACGAGCAGTATACTTC,CASSLESQVVRAVYF
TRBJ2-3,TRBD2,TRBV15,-,TGTGCCACCAGCAGAGTCCGGCGGGGGAGCACAGATACGCAGTATTTT,CATSRVRRGSTDTQYF
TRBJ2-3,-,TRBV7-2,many,TGTGCCAGCAGCTTGCCGGTTAGCGCTAGCACAGATACGCAGTATTTT,CASSLPVSASTDTQYF
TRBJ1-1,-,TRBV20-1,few,TGCAGTGCTAGAGATACTGGCCTTGGGGGGGGCGCATCCCGGTTCGCTGAAGCTTTCTTT,CSARDTGLGGGASRFAEAFF
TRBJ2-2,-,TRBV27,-,TGTGCCAGCACCTTAGGACCTAGACAGGGGAGGGACACCGGGGAGCTGTTTTTT,CASTLGPRQGRDTGELFF
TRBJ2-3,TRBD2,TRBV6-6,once,TGTGCCAGCAGGACAGGGACTAGCGGGGGCATAGATACGCAGTATTTT,CASRTGTSGGIDTQYF
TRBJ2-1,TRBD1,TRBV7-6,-,TGTGCCAGCAGCTTTGGGACAGAGGATAATGAGCAGTTCTTC,CASSFGTEDNEQFF
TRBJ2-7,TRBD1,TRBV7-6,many,TGTGCCAGCAGCTCAGGGGGAGACTACGAGCAGTACTTC,CASSSGGDYEQYF
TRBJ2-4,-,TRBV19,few,TGTGCCAGTAGCTTCGATGAACTTCAACCCAAAAACATTCAGTACTTC,CASSFDELQPKNIQYF